A selection of T cell receptor beta chains follows, all from one sample in a study of T cells in Graves' hyperthyroidism and ophthalmopathy. Each CDR3 protein gets one entry after TCRdb re-called the multiplex PCR reads with MiXCR. The sample has about 760,000 distinct CDR3 sequences, approximately 40% seen once. Sequencing was carried out using blood. These TCRs come from a woman aged 40 to 50 with Graves' hyperthyroidism. Each CDR3 is given without its conserved first and last residue. D genes are given only for firm matches. Clone size is not always given. Where it is, it says once, few, many or a class for expanded clones.

v_call: TRBV5-1
d_call: NA
clone_size: many
cdr3_aa: ASSVQGTEAF

v_call: TRBV5-8
d_call: TRBD1
clone_size: NA
cdr3_aa: ASSPWGQGKNQPQH

v_call: TRBV12-3/TRBV12-4
d_call: TRBD2
clone_size: once
cdr3_aa: ASTDLAGTDTQY

v_call: TRBV24-1
d_call: TRBD1
clone_size: NA
cdr3_aa: ATSDSSDRAEKLF

v_call: TRBV9
d_call: TRBD1
clone_size: many
cdr3_aa: ASSVSTGPAGELF

v_call: TRBV10-3
d_call: NA
clone_size: few
cdr3_aa: ASSQLNRQSLDGYT

v_call: TRBV3-1
d_call: NA
clone_size: once
cdr3_aa: ASSQTPGAQETQY

v_call: TRBV6-1
d_call: NA
clone_size: NA
cdr3_aa: ASSEGRISYNSPLH

v_call: TRBV2
d_call: TRBD2
clone_size: few
cdr3_aa: ASSEGLAGIGELF

v_call: TRBV29-1
d_call: NA
clone_size: once
cdr3_aa: SVDGTGSPETF

v_call: TRBV6-4
d_call: NA
clone_size: NA
cdr3_aa: ASSYGEWGIQETQY

v_call: TRBV7-2
d_call: NA
clone_size: NA
cdr3_aa: ASSLLRHNEQF

v_call: TRBV10-1
d_call: NA
clone_size: many
cdr3_aa: ASSVEQISPYEQY

v_call: TRBV13
d_call: NA
clone_size: many
cdr3_aa: ASSARLLQETQY

v_call: TRBV6-1
d_call: NA
clone_size: many
cdr3_aa: ASSQLSNQPQH

v_call: TRBV2
d_call: NA
clone_size: NA
cdr3_aa: ASVGQSSYEQY

v_call: TRBV6-5
d_call: TRBD1
clone_size: many
cdr3_aa: ASSKLQGMNTEAF

v_call: TRBV27
d_call: NA
clone_size: NA
cdr3_aa: ASSLRGTDAYEQY

v_call: TRBV5-8
d_call: NA
clone_size: many
cdr3_aa: ASSPLDRNTEAF

v_call: TRBV5-6
d_call: NA
clone_size: few
cdr3_aa: ASSIHRVGYQPQH

v_call: TRBV11-2
d_call: NA
clone_size: NA
cdr3_aa: ASSLGYHSAYT

v_call: TRBV28
d_call: TRBD2
clone_size: NA
cdr3_aa: ASSLKGLAGLVTDTQY

v_call: TRBV20-1
d_call: TRBD1
clone_size: NA
cdr3_aa: SARPDRVLYEQY

v_call: TRBV29-1
d_call: NA
clone_size: few
cdr3_aa: SVRRGREDTQY

v_call: TRBV11-2
d_call: TRBD2
clone_size: NA
cdr3_aa: ASSQDSSGRYEQY

v_call: TRBV29-1
d_call: TRBD1
clone_size: NA
cdr3_aa: SVGQGPNEQF

v_call: TRBV7-2
d_call: TRBD1
clone_size: many
cdr3_aa: ASSRFGQGNQPQH

v_call: TRBV20-1
d_call: NA
clone_size: many
cdr3_aa: SARAVAASSYEQY

v_call: TRBV14
d_call: NA
clone_size: few
cdr3_aa: ASSQTVRNTEAF

v_call: TRBV5-5
d_call: NA
clone_size: few
cdr3_aa: ASSRTTGELF

v_call: TRBV11-3
d_call: TRBD1
clone_size: NA
cdr3_aa: ASSAGPGQQEAQY

v_call: TRBV5-6
d_call: NA
clone_size: few
cdr3_aa: ASSQRGYNYGYT

v_call: TRBV27
d_call: TRBD2
clone_size: NA
cdr3_aa: ASSLLSGRSYEQY

v_call: TRBV28
d_call: NA
clone_size: few
cdr3_aa: ASRTYREGETQY

v_call: TRBV5-6
d_call: NA
clone_size: NA
cdr3_aa: ASSEAFGDTEAF

v_call: TRBV10-3
d_call: TRBD1
clone_size: few
cdr3_aa: AISERTGANTEAF

v_call: TRBV10-1
d_call: NA
clone_size: many
cdr3_aa: ASSEGLNTEAF

v_call: TRBV2
d_call: NA
clone_size: NA
cdr3_aa: ASSDGSGTPNYGYT

v_call: TRBV7-2
d_call: TRBD1
clone_size: NA
cdr3_aa: ASSLNVGGQGAEEQY

v_call: TRBV29-1
d_call: NA
clone_size: many
cdr3_aa: SALAIDSSYEQY

v_call: TRBV19
d_call: NA
clone_size: NA
cdr3_aa: ASSPRQENYYGYT

v_call: TRBV7-9
d_call: NA
clone_size: NA
cdr3_aa: ASARGLDTDTQY

v_call: TRBV15
d_call: TRBD2
clone_size: many
cdr3_aa: ATSSSLAGGQRFFETQY

v_call: TRBV7-2
d_call: NA
clone_size: many
cdr3_aa: ASRAGGSTHEQY

v_call: TRBV2
d_call: TRBD1
clone_size: NA
cdr3_aa: ATTGQNSPLH

v_call: TRBV20-1
d_call: TRBD1
clone_size: many
cdr3_aa: SARIRTGFDGYT

v_call: TRBV10-3
d_call: NA
clone_size: few
cdr3_aa: ASSWTEYSNQPQH

v_call: TRBV5-1
d_call: NA
clone_size: NA
cdr3_aa: ASGEWKNTEAF

v_call: TRBV29-1
d_call: TRBD2
clone_size: NA
cdr3_aa: SWTKLAGSDGELF

v_call: TRBV24-1
d_call: NA
clone_size: NA
cdr3_aa: ATSRQSHEQY

v_call: TRBV7-3
d_call: TRBD2
clone_size: few
cdr3_aa: ASSPRLAGVSGELF

v_call: TRBV7-8
d_call: NA
clone_size: NA
cdr3_aa: ASSLMNFRGEKLF

v_call: TRBV7-9
d_call: NA
clone_size: few
cdr3_aa: ASSLSLHPGNTIY

v_call: TRBV29-1
d_call: TRBD2
clone_size: few
cdr3_aa: SVEFIGGGEQY

v_call: TRBV9
d_call: NA
clone_size: NA
cdr3_aa: ASSVDTGSGQPQH

v_call: TRBV4-1
d_call: NA
clone_size: few
cdr3_aa: ASSRLVPSGEQY

v_call: TRBV12-3/TRBV12-4
d_call: NA
clone_size: NA
cdr3_aa: ASSKAENTEAF

v_call: TRBV20-1
d_call: TRBD1
clone_size: many
cdr3_aa: SAPPGQGANNEQY

v_call: TRBV10-3
d_call: TRBD1
clone_size: NA
cdr3_aa: ATSDRDWTEAF

v_call: TRBV24-1
d_call: NA
clone_size: many
cdr3_aa: ATSDSGVPEAF